A single sample gave rise to the 7 T cell receptor beta chains below, sequenced in a study of shared clonotypes between healthy human individuals. Selected positively for CCR7 and CD45RO-negative, naive CD8 cells excluded terminally differentiated effector memory CD45RA+ cells. Clones were read by immunoSEQ multiplex PCR, and TCRdb kept only the in-frame ones, dropping some. The table shows millions of clones, with about 95% occurring only once. What was sequenced was naive CD8+ T cells sorted from blood. The receptors originated from a man aged 18 to 29 in good health.

The genes are TRBV7-3 and TRBJ2-3, with D tentatively TRBD1 (6 bases). Germline lookup yields CDR1 SGHTA and CDR2 FQGTGA. Trimming shortened V by 3 bases and J by 4 bases, and 14 bases separated the two germline ends. CDR3 length: 15 residues. The CDR3 loop reads CASSLVGGSADTQYF. Written as DNA, the CDR3 is TGTGCCAGCAGCTTGGTTGGGGGCTCGGCAGATACGCAGTATTTT.

Note on this clone: Other DNA sequences from this sample encode an identical CDR3 as well. The chain recombines TRBV5-6 with TRBJ2-7; D is uncertain. CDR1 is SGHDT, CDR2 YYEEEE, per germline. V was cut by 3 bases and J by 3 bases, with 7 bases left in between. CDR3 size: 12 residues. The CDR3 nucleotides are TGTGCCAGCAGCTCCGGAGACTACGAGCAGTACTTC. Translating gives CASSSGDYEQYF. The full variable domain, completed using reference TRBV5-6 and TRBJ2-7, is DAGVTQSPTHLIKTRGQQVTLRCSPKSGHDTVSWYQQALGQGPQFIFQYYEEEERQRGNFPDRFSGHQFPNYSSELNVNALLLGDSALYLCASSSGDYEQYFGPGTRLTVT.

This chain uses TRBV27 with TRBJ2-2; D gene ambiguous. Trimming cost V 5 bases and J 6 bases, with 7 bases left between them. Germline CDR1 reads MNHEY; CDR2 reads SMNVEV (reference sequence). CDR3 length: 12 amino acids. The CDR3 sequence is CASSGYPGELFF. In DNA form, the CDR3 reads TGTGCCAGCAGTGGGTATCCCGGGGAGCTGTTTTTT.

The V gene is TRBV5-6, the J gene TRBJ2-5; D is uncertain. Per germline, CDR1 SGHDT and CDR2 YYEEEE. This CDR3 spans 16 amino acids. V shed 0 bases and J shed 0 bases, with 12 bases lying between them. CDR3 amino acids: CASSLGQLKYQETQYF. The CDR3 DNA reads TGTGCCAGCAGCTTGGGGCAGCTCAAATACCAAGAGACCCAGTACTTC.

This clone was picked up a small number of times. Other DNA sequences in this specimen translate into the identical CDR3. This chain joins TRBV4-3 and TRBJ2-7; no firm D call. V was clipped by 3 bases and J by 2 bases, with 14 bases between them. CDR3 length equals 15 residues. The germline V gene encodes CDR1 LGHNA and CDR2 YSLEER. Here the CDR3 reads CASSQERQGPYEQYF. The DNA for the CDR3 is TGCGCCAGCAGCCAGGAAAGACAAGGCCCCTACGAGCAGTACTTC.

This clone was detected only once. The chain combines TRBV4-1 with TRBJ2-7; D is ambiguous. This CDR3 is built from 15 residues. Per the germline V gene, CDR1 is MGHRA and CDR2 is YSYEKL. Trimming pared 0 bases from V and 2 bases from J, leaving 11 bases between. The CDR3 loop reads CASSQEQHTTYEQYF. The CDR3 coding sequence is TGCGCCAGCAGCCAAGAACAACATACCACCTACGAGCAGTACTTC.

V and J are TRBV4-1 and TRBJ2-3; D tentatively reads TRBD1 or TRBD2 (5 bases each). V was trimmed by 1 base and J by 7 bases, leaving 15 bases between them. The CDR3 sequence is 15 residues long. Germline V gives CDR1 MGHRA, CDR2 YSYEKL. The DNA of the CDR3 is TGCGCCAGCAGCCAAGGGGGGTATCTACTGCATACGCAGTATTTT. Its translation is CASSQGGYLLHTQYF.